This TCR beta chain was retrieved from a study of blood T cell repertoires in COVID-19. Study-level information: COVID-19 samples, acute and convalescent, were from the United States, Italy and Spain. T cells, B-cell-depleted T cells, or PBMCs supplied cDNA or gDNA.

Original methodology: Reference gene primer amplification yielded estimated nucleated cell counts. The repertoire was sequenced with immunoSEQ multiplex PCR; TCRdb's copy has only in-frame clones and lacks some. For V, J and clone size, that table is used; D and trimming come from the DNA. The data show hundreds of thousands of clones, with about 88% seen just once and 2% to 2.5% held by the top ten. Trimming took 6 bases from V and 5 from J, leaving 19 bases between them. Germline V gene sequence: CDR1 LNHDA, CDR2 SQIVND (reference sequence). The length of the CDR3 is 15 residues. This clonotype originated in a woman in her forties who had recovered from COVID-19. V usage is TRBV19 and J usage is TRBJ2-5; TRBD2 might be the D (6 bases). Sequences were obtained from peripheral blood. As DNA, the CDR3 is TGTGCCAGTAGGAAAATAGGAGGGGATAGTGAGACCCAGTACTTC. Protein sequence: CASRKIGGDSETQYF. The variable domain in full, with the rest retrieved from reference TRBV19 and TRBJ2-5, is DGGITQSPKYLFRKEGQNVTLSCEQNLNHDAMYWYRQDPGQGLRLIYYSQIVNDFQKGDIAEGYSVSREKKESFPLTVTSAQKNPTAFYLCASRKIGGDSETQYFGPGTRLLVL.